This TCR beta chain was documented in a study of T cell responses to AZD1222 COVID-19 vaccine. Whole-study context: Some second doses came at about 4 weeks and others at about 12 weeks; these were pooled. Findings and limits, study-wide: It should be noted that donors were predominantly white British and more often female, and clonal diversity was possibly underestimated. At baseline, seropositivity was found in only a handful of AZD1222 recipients. Sampling captured repertoires only after the peak T cell response.

TCRdb's copy holds only in-frame clones and misses some; the assay was immunoSEQ multiplex PCR. The table includes over 150,000 clones, 90% detected once. V lost 5 bases and J 4 bases, leaving 12 bases between the germline ends. There are 14 residues in the CDR3. Germline CDR1 is MNHEY and CDR2 is SMNVEV (reference sequence). As for this clone: The antigen is not known.

This sequence originates from an adult in good health. Source: peripheral blood, taken on day 0 of AZD1222 vaccination. The chain joins TRBV27 to TRBJ1-5; no definite D call. CDR3 loop: CASSPWWRNQPQHF. Written as DNA, the CDR3 is TGTGCCAGCAGTCCGTGGTGGAGGAATCAGCCCCAGCATTTT.